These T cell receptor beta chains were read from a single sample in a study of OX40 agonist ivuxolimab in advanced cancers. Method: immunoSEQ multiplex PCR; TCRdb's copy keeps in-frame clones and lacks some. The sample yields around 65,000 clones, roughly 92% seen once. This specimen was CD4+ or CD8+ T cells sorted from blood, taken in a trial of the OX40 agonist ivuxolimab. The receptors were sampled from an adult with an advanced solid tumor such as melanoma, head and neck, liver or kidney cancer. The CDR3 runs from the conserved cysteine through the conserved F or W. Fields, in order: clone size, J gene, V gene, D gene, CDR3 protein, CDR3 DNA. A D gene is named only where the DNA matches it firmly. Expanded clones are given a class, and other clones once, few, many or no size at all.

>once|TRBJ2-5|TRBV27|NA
CASSLMGGETQYF
TGTGCCAGCAGCCTGATGGGTGGAGAGACCCAGTACTTC
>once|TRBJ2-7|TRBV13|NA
CASSPGQTYEQYF
TGTGCCAGCAGCCCAGGACAGACCTACGAGCAGTACTTC
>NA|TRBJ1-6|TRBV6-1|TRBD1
CASSEWGTGGLPNPPLHF
TGTGCCAGCAGTGAATGGGGGACAGGGGGCTTACCCAATCCACCCCTCCACTTT
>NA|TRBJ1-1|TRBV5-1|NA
CASSLTRVDTEAFF
TGCGCCAGCAGCTTGACCAGGGTTGACACTGAAGCTTTCTTT
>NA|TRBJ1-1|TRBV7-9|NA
CASREMNTEAFF
TGTGCCAGCAGAGAAATGAACACTGAAGCTTTCTTT
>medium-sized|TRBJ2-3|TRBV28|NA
CASSFSHGTSTDTQYF
TGTGCCAGCAGTTTTAGTCATGGGACCAGCACAGATACGCAGTATTTT
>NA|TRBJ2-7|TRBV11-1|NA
CASSLDRDYEQYF
TGTGCCAGCAGCTTAGACAGGGACTACGAGCAGTACTTC
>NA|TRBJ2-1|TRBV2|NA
CASSPGPLGLDEQFF
TGTGCCAGCAGCCCGGGACCTTTGGGACTTGATGAGCAGTTCTTC
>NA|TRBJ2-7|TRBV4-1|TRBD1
CASSPRQGYEQYF
TGCGCCAGCAGCCCCCGACAGGGCTACGAGCAGTACTTC
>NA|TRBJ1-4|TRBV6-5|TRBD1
CASSFGEGASEKLFF
TGTGCCAGCAGTTTTGGGGAGGGGGCTAGTGAAAAACTGTTTTTT
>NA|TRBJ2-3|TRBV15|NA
CATGGRGTDTQYF
TGTGCCACCGGGGGCCGCGGCACAGATACGCAGTATTTT
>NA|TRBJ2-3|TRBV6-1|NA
CASSEIGTDTQYF
TGTGCCAGCAGTGAAATCGGCACAGATACGCAGTATTTT
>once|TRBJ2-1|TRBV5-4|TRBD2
CASSFPSGGRLF
TGTGCCAGCAGTTTCCCTAGCGGGGGTCGCCTCTTC
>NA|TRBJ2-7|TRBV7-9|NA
CASSRGGVATIRSYEQYF
TGTGCCAGCAGCCGAGGAGGGGTTGCCACCATACGGTCCTACGAGCAGTACTTC
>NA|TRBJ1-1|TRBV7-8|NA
CASSPGPGVGAFF
TGTGCCAGCAGCCCCGGTCCCGGGGTAGGAGCTTTCTTT
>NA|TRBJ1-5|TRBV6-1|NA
CASSSGAVQPQHF
TGTGCCAGCAGTTCCGGGGCCGTTCAGCCCCAGCATTTT
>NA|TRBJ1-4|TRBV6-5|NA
CASSYSMRGANEKLFF
TGTGCCAGCAGTTACTCGATGCGGGGGGCTAATGAAAAACTGTTTTTT